The 17 T cell receptor beta chains presented below share a single source sample, sequenced in a study of response to subunit inactivated influenza vaccine. TCRdb reprocessed the RT-PCR reads with MiXCR, giving one entry per CDR3 protein. The profile shows approximately 500,000 distinct CDR3 sequences, 13% of them singletons. The sequenced sample was PBMCs from blood, obtained about 40 days after vaccination. The receptors shown here come from a man aged 45-65 years who received an inactivated influenza vaccine.

The rearrangement uses TRBV6-2 or TRBV6-3 and TRBJ2-1; 10 bases line up with TRBD2. The CDR3 has 16 residues. The germline V gene has CDR1 MNHEY and CDR2 SVGEGT. With V trimmed by 0 bases and J by 4 bases, 3 bases remained unmatched. The CDR3 DNA sequence: TGTGCCAGCAGTTACTCAAGCGGGGGGGCGTACAATGAGCAGTTCTTC. It translates to CASSYSSGGAYNEQFF.

This chain links TRBV5-6 with TRBJ2-7; D possibly corresponds to TRBD1 (5 bases). CDR1 is SGHDT, CDR2 YYEEEE, per germline. Trimming removed 0 bases from V and 3 bases from J, with 13 bases in between. The CDR3 is made up of 15 amino acids. The CDR3 DNA reads TGTGCCAGCAGCTTGGGGGCAGGGATCGGCTACGAGCAGTACTTC. Its translation is CASSLGAGIGYEQYF.

This chain connects TRBV20-1 to TRBJ2-3; no reliable D call. Per germline, CDR1 DFQATT and CDR2 SNEGSKA (reference sequence). V lost 5 bases, J lost 2 bases, and 17 bases lay in between. The CDR3 spans 15 residues. The DNA for the CDR3 is TGCAGTGCTCATCTTATCCAGGACCCCACAGATACGCAGTATTTT. Its protein product is CSAHLIQDPTDTQYF.

The V call is TRBV7-9, the J call TRBJ2-7, with a tentative D call TRBD2 (6 bases). Deletions cut 0 bases from V and 7 bases from J, with 7 bases between. The CDR3 runs 12 residues. The V gene's germline CDR1 is SEHNR and CDR2 FQNEAQ (reference sequence). The CDR3 DNA follows: TGTGCCAGCAGCTTAGCCGCGGGAGAGCAGTACTTC. Its translation: CASSLAAGEQYF.

CDR3: CASRQGLSNEQYF. Here the CDR3 DNA reads TGTGCCTCTCGGCAGGGGTTAAGCAACGAGCAGTACTTC. J is TRBJ2-7 and V is TRBV18; TRBD1 might be the D (6 bases). The V gene lost 11 bases and the J gene lost 5 bases, with 19 bases spanning the gap. Looked up from germline, CDR1 is KGHSH and CDR2 is LQKENI. The CDR3 totals 13 residues.

This clonotype has more than one count but fewer than ten. This chain joins TRBV5-1 and TRBJ2-2; D remains unclear. The V end was cut by 0 bases, the J end by 6 bases, with 6 bases between. The CDR3 spans 13 residues. Germline V gene data show CDR1 as SGHRS and CDR2 as YFSETQ. The CDR3 bases are TGCGCCAGCAGCTTGGGCCCGCCCGGGGAGCTGTTTTTT. Translated: CASSLGPPGELFF.

There are a few counts of this clonotype. The chain joins TRBV6-2 or TRBV6-3 to TRBJ2-7; 7 bases are a match to TRBD1. J lost 5 bases, V lost 0 bases, and 25 bases had no gene match. Germline CDR1 reads MNHEY; CDR2 reads SVGEGT. The CDR3 has 21 amino acids. CDR3 residues: CASSYSPTTITGRQGDNEQYF. The CDR3 nucleotides read TGTGCCAGCAGTTACTCTCCCACAACTATAACCGGCCGCCAGGGGGACAACGAGCAGTACTTC.

The V and J genes are TRBV12-3 or TRBV12-4 and TRBJ2-2; D may match TRBD1 or TRBD2 (5 bases each). Trimming shortened V by 3 bases and J by 4 bases, and 9 bases separated the two germline ends. This CDR3 has 14 residues. CDR3 DNA: TGTGCCAGCAGTTTTTATGGGGGCACCGGGGAGCTGTTTTTT. This codes for CASSFYGGTGELFF.

This clonotype has more than one count but fewer than ten. The genes are TRBV6-4 and TRBJ2-3, with D maybe TRBD2 (5 bases). This CDR3 comprises 17 residues. CDR1 is MRHNA and CDR2 is SNTAGT in the germline V gene. Trimming left V 4 bases short and J 0 bases short, with 17 bases between. CDR3 coding DNA: TGTGCCAGCAGTGCCCCCTGGGTTTGGACTAGCACAGATACGCAGTATTTT. Encoded protein: CASSAPWVWTSTDTQYF.

The V gene is TRBV20-1, the J gene TRBJ2-1; 10 nucleotides align to TRBD1. The CDR3 is made up of 13 amino acids. Trimming took 5 bases from V and 7 from J; bases not matched to a gene: 5. CDR1 is DFQATT and CDR2 is SNEGSKA in the germline V gene (reference sequence). CDR3 DNA: TGCAGTGCTCGACAGGGGGCGAGAAATGAGCAGTTCTTC. Encoded protein: CSARQGARNEQFF.

In its sample, this clonotype was seen many times. The chain is built from TRBV25-1 and TRBJ2-2, with D hard to call. This CDR3 contains 13 residues. The germline CDR1 and CDR2 sequences are MGHDK and SYGVNS. V lost 11 bases, J lost 6 bases, and 16 bases lay in between. The CDR3 reads CACHGLKAGELFF. Written as DNA, the CDR3 is TGTGCCTGCCACGGCTTAAAGGCCGGGGAGCTGTTTTTT.

This clonotype showed up just a few times. This chain uses TRBV7-2 with TRBJ2-1; the D gene is possibly TRBD2 (7 bases). Germline assignment: CDR1 SGHTA and CDR2 FQGNSA. This CDR3 region has 13 residues. V lost 1 base to trimming and J lost 14 bases, with 15 bases between them. The DNA for the CDR3 is TGTGCCAGCAGCTTAGGGGGCAGGGGAGGGAAGTTCTTC. Residues: CASSLGGRGGKFF. The entire variable domain, with the rest obtained from reference TRBV7-2 and TRBJ2-1, is as follows: GAGVSQSPSNKVTEKGKDVELRCDPISGHTALYWYRQSLGQGLEFLIYFQGNSAPDKSGLPSDRFSAERTGGSVSTLTIQRTQQEDSAVYLCASSLGGRGGKFFGPGTRLTVL.

This rearrangement joins TRBV7-9 to TRBJ2-5; 8 nucleotides match TRBD2. With V trimmed by 2 bases and J by 5 bases, 13 bases remained unmatched. This CDR3 region has 17 residues. Germline values: CDR1 SEHNR, CDR2 FQNEAQ (reference sequence). The CDR3 loop is CASSLRPAGVITETQYF. The CDR3 nucleotides are TGTGCCAGCAGCTTAAGACCAGCGGGAGTTATAACGGAGACCCAGTACTTC.

This clonotype was detected only a few times. The gene calls are TRBV10-3 and TRBJ1-3; no reliable D call. Germline V CDR1 and CDR2: ENHRY, SYGVKD. Trimming shortened V by 2 bases and J by 4 bases, and 9 bases separated the two germline ends. The CDR3 contains 14 residues. CDR3 sequence: CAISETVSGNTIYF. CDR3 sequence (DNA): TGTGCCATCAGTGAGACAGTCTCGGGAAACACCATATATTTT.

The chain uses TRBV24-1 and TRBJ2-5, with TRBD1 matching over 7 bases. The CDR3 is 14 amino acids. The germline gives CDR1 KGHDR, CDR2 SFDVKD. V shed 4 bases and J 2 bases; nucleotides not matched to a gene: 3. The CDR3 coding sequence is TGTGCCACCAGTGACCCGACAGGGCAAGAGACCCAGTACTTC. Translated, it gives CATSDPTGQETQYF.

This clonotype was counted between two and nine times. The chain joins TRBV20-1 to TRBJ1-2; no reliable D call. Germline values: CDR1 DFQATT, CDR2 SNEGSKA (reference sequence). The CDR3 extends over 16 amino acids. Trimming took off 3 bases at V and 5 bases at J, with 22 bases between the two ends. The CDR3 DNA is TGCAGTGCTAGGCCCCAACCTATAGGTCAGCAATATGGCTACACCTTC. Amino acid sequence: CSARPQPIGQQYGYTF.

In its sample, this clonotype was seen many times. The junction and the germline gene differ at one end; a read error may be behind it. The chain joins TRBV12-3 or TRBV12-4 to TRBJ2-6; no clear D gene. The CDR3 extends over 12 amino acids. The DNA for the CDR3 is TGTGCCAGCAGTGAAACAGCCAGCGTCCTGACTTTC. This codes for CASSETASVLTF.